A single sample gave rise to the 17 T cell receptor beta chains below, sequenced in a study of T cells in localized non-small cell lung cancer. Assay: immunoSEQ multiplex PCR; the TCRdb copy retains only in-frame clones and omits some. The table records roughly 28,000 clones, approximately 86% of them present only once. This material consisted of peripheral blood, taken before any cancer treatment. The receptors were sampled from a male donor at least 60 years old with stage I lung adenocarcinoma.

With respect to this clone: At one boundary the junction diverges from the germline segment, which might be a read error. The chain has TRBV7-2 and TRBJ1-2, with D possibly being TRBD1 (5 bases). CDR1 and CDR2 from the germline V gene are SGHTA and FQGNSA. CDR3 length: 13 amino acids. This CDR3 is CASSLAFKGTYTF. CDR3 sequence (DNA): TGTGCCAGCAGCCTAGCATTCAAAGGGACCTACACCTTC.

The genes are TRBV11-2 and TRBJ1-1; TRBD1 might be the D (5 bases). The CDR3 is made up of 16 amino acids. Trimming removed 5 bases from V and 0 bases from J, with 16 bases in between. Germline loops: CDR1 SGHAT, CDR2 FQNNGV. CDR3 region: CASSLRPGLMNTEAFF. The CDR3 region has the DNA TGTGCCAGCAGCCTTCGTCCGGGACTCATGAACACTGAAGCTTTCTTT.

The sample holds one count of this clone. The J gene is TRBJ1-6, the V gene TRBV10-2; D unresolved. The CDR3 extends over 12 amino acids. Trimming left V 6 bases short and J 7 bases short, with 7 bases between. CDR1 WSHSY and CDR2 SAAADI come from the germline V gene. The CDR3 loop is CASRTTNSPLHF. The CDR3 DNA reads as TGCGCCAGCAGAACTACAAATTCACCCCTCCACTTT.

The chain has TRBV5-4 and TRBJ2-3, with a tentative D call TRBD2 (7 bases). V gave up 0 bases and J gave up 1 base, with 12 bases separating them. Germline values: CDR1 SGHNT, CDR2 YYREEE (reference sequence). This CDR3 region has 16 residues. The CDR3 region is CASSLGGGRGTDTQYF. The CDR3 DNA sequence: TGTGCCAGCAGCTTGGGCGGGGGCCGGGGCACAGATACGCAGTATTTT.

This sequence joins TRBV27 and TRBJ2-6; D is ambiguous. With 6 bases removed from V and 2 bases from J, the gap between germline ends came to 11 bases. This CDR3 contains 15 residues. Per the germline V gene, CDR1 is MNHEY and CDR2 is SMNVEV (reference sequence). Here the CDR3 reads CASSWLQPGANVLTF. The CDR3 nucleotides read TGTGCCAGCAGCTGGCTCCAACCTGGGGCCAACGTCCTGACTTTC.

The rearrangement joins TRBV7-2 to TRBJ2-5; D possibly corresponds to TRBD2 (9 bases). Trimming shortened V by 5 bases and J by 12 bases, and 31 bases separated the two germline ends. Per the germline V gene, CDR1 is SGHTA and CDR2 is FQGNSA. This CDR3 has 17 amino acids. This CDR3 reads CASSRNRDRGVAGDKYF. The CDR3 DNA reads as TGTGCCAGCAGCCGAAACCGAGACAGGGGAGTAGCGGGGGACAAGTACTTC.

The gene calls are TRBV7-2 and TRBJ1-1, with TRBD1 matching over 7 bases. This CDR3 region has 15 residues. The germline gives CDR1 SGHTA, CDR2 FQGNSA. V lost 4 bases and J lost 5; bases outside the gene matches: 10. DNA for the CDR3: TGTGCCAGCAGCTCCTCAGGGGGTTGGGATACTGAAGCTTTCTTT. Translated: CASSSSGGWDTEAFF.

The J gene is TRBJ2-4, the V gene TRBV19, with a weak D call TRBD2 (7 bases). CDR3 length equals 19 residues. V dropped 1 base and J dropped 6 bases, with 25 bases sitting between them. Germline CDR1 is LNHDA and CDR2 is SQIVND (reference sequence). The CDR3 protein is CASSIGTTRARGGRNIQYF. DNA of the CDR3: TGTGCCAGTAGTATAGGCACTACTAGGGCCCGCGGGGGCAGAAACATTCAGTACTTC. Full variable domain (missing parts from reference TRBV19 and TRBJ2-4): DGGITQSPKYLFRKEGQNVTLSCEQNLNHDAMYWYRQDPGQGLRLIYYSQIVNDFQKGDIAEGYSVSREKKESFPLTVTSAQKNPTAFYLCASSIGTTRARGGRNIQYFGAGTRLSVL.

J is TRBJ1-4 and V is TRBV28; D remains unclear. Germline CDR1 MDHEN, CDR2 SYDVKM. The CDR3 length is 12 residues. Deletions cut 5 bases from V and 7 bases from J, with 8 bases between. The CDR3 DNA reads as TGTGCCAGCAGTCCCGTGGCTGAAAAACTGTTTTTT. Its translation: CASSPVAEKLFF. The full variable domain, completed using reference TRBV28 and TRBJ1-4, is DVKVTQSSRYLVKRTGEKVFLECVQDMDHENMFWYRQDPGLGLRLIYFSYDVKMKEKGDIPEGYSVSREKKERFSLILESASTNQTSMYLCASSPVAEKLFFGSGTQLSVL.

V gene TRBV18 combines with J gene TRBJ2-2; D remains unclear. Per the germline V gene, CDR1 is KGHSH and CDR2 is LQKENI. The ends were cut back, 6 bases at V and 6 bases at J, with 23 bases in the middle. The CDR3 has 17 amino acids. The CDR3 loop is CASSPVGVESWSGELFF. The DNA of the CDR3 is TGTGCCAGCTCGCCTGTCGGAGTGGAGTCTTGGTCCGGGGAGCTGTTTTTT.

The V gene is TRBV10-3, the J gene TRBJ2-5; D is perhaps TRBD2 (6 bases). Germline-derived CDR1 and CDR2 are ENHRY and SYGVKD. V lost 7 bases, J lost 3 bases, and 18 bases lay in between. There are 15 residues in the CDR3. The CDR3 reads CAIKKGGAEKETQYF. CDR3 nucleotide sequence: TGTGCCATCAAGAAAGGCGGGGCGGAGAAAGAGACCCAGTACTTC.

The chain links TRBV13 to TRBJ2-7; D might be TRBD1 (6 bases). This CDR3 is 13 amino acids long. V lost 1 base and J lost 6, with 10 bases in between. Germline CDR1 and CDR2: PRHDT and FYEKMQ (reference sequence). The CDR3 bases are TGTGCCAGCAGCTTAGACGACAGGACCGAGCAGTACTTC. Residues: CASSLDDRTEQYF. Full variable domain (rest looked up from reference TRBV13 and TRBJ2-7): AAGVIQSPRHLIKEKRETATLKCYPIPRHDTVYWYQQGPGQDPQFLISFYEKMQSDKGSIPDRFSAQQFSDYHSELNMSSLELGDSALYFCASSLDDRTEQYFGPGTRLTVT.

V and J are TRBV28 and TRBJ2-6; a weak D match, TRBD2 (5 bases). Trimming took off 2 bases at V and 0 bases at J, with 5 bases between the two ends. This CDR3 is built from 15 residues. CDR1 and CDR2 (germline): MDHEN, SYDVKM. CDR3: CASSLGGSGANVLTF. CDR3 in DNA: TGTGCCAGCAGTTTAGGAGGCTCTGGGGCCAACGTCCTGACTTTC.

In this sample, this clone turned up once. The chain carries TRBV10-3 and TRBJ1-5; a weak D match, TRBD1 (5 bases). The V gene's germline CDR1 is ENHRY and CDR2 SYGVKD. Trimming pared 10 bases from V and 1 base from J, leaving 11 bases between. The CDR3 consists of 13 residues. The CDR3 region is CATGGESNQPQHF. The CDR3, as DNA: TGTGCCACGGGGGGGGAGAGCAATCAGCCCCAGCATTTT.

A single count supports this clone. Written as DNA, the CDR3 is TGTGCCAGCAGTTTATCACCAGTCCAAGAGACCCAGTACTTC. It codes for CASSLSPVQETQYF. The chain recombines TRBV28 with TRBJ2-5; D unclear. This CDR3 has 14 amino acids. In germline, CDR1 is MDHEN, CDR2 SYDVKM. V was trimmed by 1 base and J by 1 base, leaving 7 bases between them.

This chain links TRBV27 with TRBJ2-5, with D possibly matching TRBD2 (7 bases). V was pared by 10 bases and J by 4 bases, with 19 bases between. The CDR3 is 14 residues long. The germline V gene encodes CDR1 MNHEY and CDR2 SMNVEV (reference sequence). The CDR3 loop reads CATSGGRRGETQYF. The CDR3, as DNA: TGTGCCACTTCCGGGGGGCGGAGGGGAGAGACCCAGTACTTC.

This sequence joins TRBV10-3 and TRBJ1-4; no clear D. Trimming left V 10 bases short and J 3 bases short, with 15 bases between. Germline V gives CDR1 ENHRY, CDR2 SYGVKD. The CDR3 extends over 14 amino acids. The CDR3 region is CATRETLANEKLFF. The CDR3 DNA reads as TGTGCCACCCGTGAGACTTTAGCTAATGAAAAACTGTTTTTT.